This passage covers 12 T cell receptor beta chains from one sample sequenced in a study of T cell changes during pregnancy in multiple sclerosis (dated by TCRdb to between 2018 and 2021). The library was prepared using the immunoSEQ multiplex PCR assay. The clones in this table, taken by TCRdb from immuneACCESS, are in-frame only. Not every clone is retained; where verified, under half of the shortfall comes from an unresolved V gene, and the cause of the rest is unknown. The sample table shows about 44,000 clones, and 85% to 95% are seen once. Roughly 0.5% of the sample is held by the ten biggest clonotypes. Material: CD4+ T cells from peripheral blood mononuclear cells, obtained in the third trimester of pregnancy. The receptors were sampled from a female donor with multiple sclerosis, enrolled in a pregnancy study.

V and J are TRBV12-5 and TRBJ2-7, with 14 bases matching TRBD2. CDR1 and CDR2 from the germline V gene are LGHNT and FRNRAP. This CDR3 has 19 residues. The V gene end was trimmed by 6 bases and the J gene end by 0 bases; junction bases not matched to a gene: 13. The CDR3: CASGTRWGLAGVTSYEQYF. In DNA, the CDR3 is TGTGCTAGTGGAACCCGGTGGGGACTAGCGGGAGTTACCTCCTACGAGCAGTACTTC. Full variable domain (remainder filled in from reference TRBV12-5 and TRBJ2-7): DARVTQTPRHKVTEMGQEVTMRCQPILGHNTVFWYRQTMMQGLELLAYFRNRAPLDDSGMPKDRFSAEMPDATLATLKIQPSEPRDSAVYFCASGTRWGLAGVTSYEQYFGPGTRLTVT.

V usage is TRBV30 and J usage is TRBJ2-7, with 10 bases identical to TRBD1. V dropped 4 bases and J dropped 2; count of bases not matched to a gene: 23. Germline-derived CDR1 and CDR2 are GTSNPN and SVGIG (reference sequence). CDR3 length: 20 residues. The CDR3: CAWTLLLGTGDTLQPYEQYF. DNA for the CDR3: TGTGCCTGGACCCTATTATTGGGGACAGGGGATACCCTCCAACCCTACGAGCAGTACTTC.

The rearrangement uses TRBV4-2 and TRBJ1-2, with 8 nucleotides matching TRBD1. V trimming: 1 base; J trimming: 0 bases; junction bases outside the gene matches: 4. The CDR3 spans 16 residues. CDR1 is LGHNA, CDR2 YNFKEQ, per germline. Here the CDR3 reads CASSQAGTGTNYGYTF. CDR3 sequence (DNA): TGTGCCAGCAGCCAAGCCGGGACAGGAACTAACTATGGCTACACCTTC.

V gene TRBV10-3 combines with J gene TRBJ1-1, with no clear D. Trimming pared 0 bases from V and 5 bases from J, leaving 7 bases between. This CDR3 is 13 amino acids long. Germline V gives CDR1 ENHRY, CDR2 SYGVKD. The CDR3 region has the DNA TGTGCCATCAGTGAGTCGGAGGTTACTGAAGCTTTCTTT. Amino acids: CAISESEVTEAFF.

This clone was seen once. The gene calls are TRBV7-9 and TRBJ1-6; maybe TRBD1 (6 bases). CDR1 SEHNR and CDR2 FQNEAQ come from the germline V gene (reference sequence). V was cut by 5 bases and J by 10 bases, with 18 bases left in between. The length of the CDR3 is 15 residues. This CDR3 reads CASSPGQRENSPLHF. The CDR3 DNA follows: TGTGCCAGCAGCCCCGGACAGAGAGAGAACTCACCCCTCCACTTT. The complete variable domain, with remaining parts taken from reference TRBV7-9 and TRBJ1-6, reads DTGVSQNPRHKITKRGQNVTFRCDPISEHNRLYWYRQTLGQGPEFLTYFQNEAQLEKSRLLSDRFSAERPKGSFSTLEIQRTEQGDSAMYLCASSPGQRENSPLHFGNGTRLTVT.

This chain joins TRBV19 and TRBJ2-5; TRBD1 is a possible D gene (6 bases). The ends were cut back, 3 bases at V and 3 bases at J, with 14 bases in the middle. The CDR3 totals 15 residues. Germline V lookup: CDR1 LNHDA, CDR2 SQIVND (reference sequence). The CDR3 sequence: CASSIGQGLEETQYF. The CDR3 DNA reads TGTGCCAGTAGTATTGGGCAGGGGTTGGAAGAGACCCAGTACTTC.

To note about this clone: Other nucleotide sequences from this sample produce the same CDR3. The J gene is TRBJ2-5, the V gene TRBV2; perhaps TRBD2 as D (6 bases). The V gene's germline CDR1 is SNHLY and CDR2 FYNNEI. Trimming removed 6 bases from V and 2 bases from J, with 13 bases in between. The CDR3 is 14 amino acids. The CDR3 DNA follows: TGTGCCAGCAGGACTAGTGGGGGGCAAGAGACCCAGTACTTC. It yields the protein CASRTSGGQETQYF.

The rearrangement joins TRBV7-9 to TRBJ1-1; no firm D call. Looked up from germline, CDR1 is SEHNR and CDR2 is FQNEAQ (reference sequence). V was shortened by 3 bases and J by 3 bases, with 5 bases between the two germline ends. CDR3 size: 12 residues. The CDR3 region has the DNA TGTGCCAGCAGCTTCGGTGACACTGAAGCTTTCTTT. Amino acids: CASSFGDTEAFF.

The chain carries TRBV29-1 and TRBJ2-5; TRBD2 aligns across 9 bases. From germline, CDR1 is SQVTM and CDR2 ANQGSEA. Trimming at V came to 5 bases and at J to 4 bases, leaving 8 bases not matched to a gene. The CDR3 runs 14 residues. Here the CDR3 reads CSVRVAGVGETQYF. DNA of the CDR3: TGCAGCGTTCGAGTAGCGGGAGTGGGAGAGACCCAGTACTTC.

V usage is TRBV28 and J usage is TRBJ1-1; 10 nucleotides align to TRBD1. The V gene end was trimmed by 5 bases and the J gene end by 10 bases; junction bases not matched to a gene: 4. The CDR3 loop spans 12 amino acids. Germline-derived CDR1 and CDR2 are MDHEN and SYDVKM. CDR3 loop: CASSPRQGAAFF. DNA of the CDR3: TGTGCCAGCAGTCCTCGACAGGGGGCAGCTTTCTTT.

The rearrangement uses TRBV7-3 and TRBJ2-1, with 9 bases aligning to TRBD2. The junction had 6 bases not matched to a gene; V was cut back by 1 base and J by 8 bases. The CDR3 is 15 amino acids. Germline V lookup: CDR1 SGHTA, CDR2 FQGTGA. The CDR3 region has the DNA TGTGCCAGCAGCTTAAGTAGCGGGAGTATCTATGAGCAGTTCTTC. Encoded protein: CASSLSSGSIYEQFF.

The chain couples TRBV7-8 to TRBJ1-2; 7 bases agree with TRBD1. CDR1 SGHVS and CDR2 FQNEAQ come from the germline V gene. This CDR3 spans 16 amino acids. Trimming cost V 3 bases and J 2 bases; bases outside gene matches: 9. The CDR3 region is CASSFSSNRGNYGYTF. CDR3 bases: TGTGCCAGCAGCTTCAGCTCAAACAGGGGAAACTATGGCTACACCTTC.